These 19 T cell receptor beta chains were all obtained from the same sample, sequenced in a study of blood T cell repertoires in COVID-19. Sequencing used immunoSEQ multiplex PCR; TCRdb keeps in-frame clones, though not all of them. The profile shows about 250,000 clones, about 82% of them singletons. Sequenced material: PBMCs or T cells enriched from blood (not recorded which). These receptors all come from a woman aged 50 to 60 with acute COVID-19.

In its sample, this clone was seen once. The chain combines TRBV2 with TRBJ2-7; D is undetermined. This CDR3 has 13 amino acids. Germline CDR1 is SNHLY and CDR2 is FYNNEI. V lost 6 bases and J lost 2, with 11 bases in between. This chain's CDR3 is CASRNSVAYEQYF. As DNA, the CDR3 is TGTGCCAGCAGAAACAGTGTTGCCTACGAGCAGTACTTC.

V and J are TRBV7-2 and TRBJ2-2; perhaps TRBD1 as D (6 bases). The CDR3 is made up of 16 amino acids. Germline V CDR1 and CDR2: SGHTA, FQGNSA. V was clipped by 1 base and J by 4 bases, with 13 bases between them. As DNA, the CDR3 is TGTGCCAGCAGCTTAGACCCAGGGGCGGTCACCGGGGAGCTGTTTTTT. Residues: CASSLDPGAVTGELFF.

Regarding this clone: Within the sample, other DNA sequences also encode this same CDR3. The chain uses TRBV7-2 and TRBJ2-1; D unresolved. Germline V gene lookup returns CDR1 SGHTA and CDR2 FQGNSA. V shed 5 bases and J shed 4 bases, with 9 bases lying between them. The CDR3 is made up of 13 amino acids. CDR3 DNA sequence: TGTGCCAGCAGCCTAGACGGGTACAATGAGCAGTTCTTC. This translates into CASSLDGYNEQFF. Variable domain in full (rest from reference TRBV7-2 and TRBJ2-1): GAGVSQSPSNKVTEKGKDVELRCDPISGHTALYWYRQSLGQGLEFLIYFQGNSAPDKSGLPSDRFSAERTGGSVSTLTIQRTQQEDSAVYLCASSLDGYNEQFFGPGTRLTVL.

The V call is TRBV6-5, the J call TRBJ1-5, with 9 nucleotides matching TRBD1. V lost 4 bases and J lost 4; bases outside the gene matches: 8. Per the germline V gene, CDR1 is MNHEY and CDR2 is SVGAGI. This CDR3 spans 16 amino acids. The DNA for the CDR3 is TGTGCCAGCAGTTCCGAGGGACAGGGTTATAATCAGCCCCAGCATTTT. Translation gives CASSSEGQGYNQPQHF.

This sequence joins TRBV7-2 and TRBJ1-2; 7 bases match TRBD1. Germline lookup yields CDR1 SGHTA and CDR2 FQGNSA. The length of the CDR3 is 14 residues. Losses at the gene ends were 5 bases for V and 4 bases for J; bases not matched to a gene: 7. The CDR3 DNA reads as TGTGCCAGCAGCGGGGACAGATCATTCTATGGCTACACCTTC. Translated: CASSGDRSFYGYTF. Filled out from reference TRBV7-2 and TRBJ1-2, the complete variable domain reads GAGVSQSPSNKVTEKGKDVELRCDPISGHTALYWYRQSLGQGLEFLIYFQGNSAPDKSGLPSDRFSAERTGGSVSTLTIQRTQQEDSAVYLCASSGDRSFYGYTFGSGTRLTVV.

The chain carries TRBV11-2 and TRBJ2-2; D gene unclear. CDR3 length equals 14 residues. Germline assignment: CDR1 SGHAT and CDR2 FQNNGV. V was pared by 1 base and J by 6 bases, with 9 bases between. The CDR3 is CASSLAAWPGELFF. CDR3 nucleotides: TGTGCCAGCAGCTTAGCCGCCTGGCCCGGGGAGCTGTTTTTT.

The CDR3 protein is CASSSRVGPTLHF. As DNA, the CDR3 is TGTGCCAGCAGTTCCCGGGTAGGCCCAACTCTCCACTTT. The genes are TRBV27 and TRBJ1-6; D not resolved. The CDR3 covers 13 residues. Germline V gene lookup returns CDR1 MNHEY and CDR2 SMNVEV (reference sequence). V lost 4 bases and J 16 bases, leaving 17 bases between the germline ends.

This clone was found once. The V gene is TRBV19, the J gene TRBJ2-3; 14 bases line up with TRBD2. V gave up 6 bases and J gave up 5 bases; unmatched junction bases: 10. The CDR3 is 17 residues long. CDR1 is LNHDA, CDR2 SQIVND, per germline (reference sequence). CDR3 residues: CASRTSGTSGGGDTQYF. The CDR3, as DNA: TGTGCCAGTAGAACCTCCGGGACTAGCGGGGGTGGAGATACGCAGTATTTT.

The chain links TRBV29-1 to TRBJ2-2; 7 bases are a match to TRBD1. There are 13 residues in the CDR3. Germline CDR1 SQVTM, CDR2 ANQGSEA. After removal of 7 bases from V and 4 bases from J, the junction contained 6 bases not matched to a gene. This CDR3 reads CSAMAGGTGELFF. In nucleotides, the CDR3 is TGCAGCGCTATGGCAGGGGGCACCGGGGAGCTGTTTTTT.

This clone has just one count. V gene TRBV5-1 combines with J gene TRBJ2-3, with 8 bases aligning to TRBD1. Germline loops: CDR1 SGHRS, CDR2 YFSETQ. The CDR3 is made up of 12 amino acids. The ends lost 4 bases at V and 14 bases at J; junction bases unmatched: 9. The CDR3, as DNA: TGCGCCAGCAGCCTACAGGGGGGACGTATGTATTTT. Translating gives CASSLQGGRMYF.

J is TRBJ2-7 and V is TRBV15, with 8 bases aligning to TRBD1. The CDR3 has 14 amino acids. CDR1 is LNHNV, CDR2 YYDKDF, per germline (reference sequence). V dropped 6 bases and J dropped 6; count of bases not matched to a gene: 10. CDR3: CATSTGQGTGEQYF. The CDR3 coding sequence is TGTGCCACCAGTACAGGACAGGGCACGGGCGAGCAGTACTTC.

This clone was counted a few times. J is TRBJ2-5 and V is TRBV4-1; D call uncertain. The CDR3 consists of 21 residues. Trimming removed 1 base from V and 1 base from J, with 28 bases in between. Germline V CDR1 and CDR2: MGHRA, YSYEKL. CDR3 nucleotides: TGCGCCAGCAGCCAAGGGCAGGTGGTTACCGGCCACATTAAAGCCCAAGAGACCCAGTACTTC. It is translated as CASSQGQVVTGHIKAQETQYF.

The chain combines TRBV5-6 with TRBJ2-7; weak D call: TRBD2 (6 bases). This CDR3 spans 14 amino acids. CDR1 is SGHDT, CDR2 YYEEEE, per germline. Trimming left V 5 bases short and J 2 bases short, with 14 bases between. The CDR3 reads CASRRRGSPYEQYF. The CDR3 bases are TGTGCCAGCAGGCGCCGGGGGTCACCCTACGAGCAGTACTTC.

The chain employs TRBV12-3 or TRBV12-4 and TRBJ1-1; 7 bases align to TRBD1. There are 13 residues in the CDR3. Trimming took 6 bases from V and 4 from J; bases not matched to a gene: 5. The CDR3 DNA reads as TGTGCCAGCAGGGGGACAGCAAGCACTGAAGCTTTCTTT. Protein: CASRGTASTEAFF.

The chain is built from TRBV30 and TRBJ2-3, with 8 bases lining up with TRBD1. V was clipped by 3 bases and J by 3 bases; unmatched bases: 2. The CDR3 contains 13 residues. Germline loops: CDR1 GTSNPN, CDR2 SVGIG (reference sequence). The CDR3 sequence is CAWRQGATDTQYF. The CDR3, as DNA: TGTGCCTGGAGGCAGGGGGCAACAGATACGCAGTATTTT. The full variable domain, in which reference TRBV30 and TRBJ2-3 provide the parts outside the CDR3, is SQTIHQWPATLVQPVGSPLSLECTVEGTSNPNLYWYRQAAGRGLQLLFYSVGIGQISSEVPQNLSASRPQDRQFILSSKKLLLSDSGFYLCAWRQGATDTQYFGPGTRLTVL.

The chain uses TRBV27 and TRBJ2-7; the match to TRBD1 covers 8 bases. This CDR3 is built from 16 residues. Trimming cost V 4 bases and J 7 bases; bases outside gene matches: 15. Per the germline V gene, CDR1 is MNHEY and CDR2 is SMNVEV (reference sequence). The CDR3 DNA reads TGTGCCAGCAGTTACTACCGGACAGGGTTTATTTGGGAGCAGTACTTC. As protein: CASSYYRTGFIWEQYF.

The rearrangement uses TRBV7-2 and TRBJ2-7; 8 nucleotides line up with TRBD2. J lost 4 bases, V lost 1 base, and 6 bases had no gene match. Germline V gene data show CDR1 as SGHTA and CDR2 as FQGNSA. This CDR3 has 15 amino acids. The DNA of the CDR3 is TGTGCCAGCAGCTTAGTCGGCGGGGGGCGGTACGAGCAGTACTTC. It specifies CASSLVGGGRYEQYF.

The chain combines TRBV15 with TRBJ2-2; no clear D. CDR3 length: 15 residues. V lost 0 bases, J lost 0 bases, and 5 bases lay in between. CDR1 LNHNV and CDR2 YYDKDF come from the germline V gene (reference sequence). CDR3 coding DNA: TGTGCCACCAGCAGAGACCTAGCGAACACCGGGGAGCTGTTTTTT. Amino acid sequence: CATSRDLANTGELFF.

V gene TRBV4-3 combines with J gene TRBJ2-3, with a possible D match to TRBD2 (6 bases). CDR1 and CDR2 (germline): LGHNA, YSLEER. Trimming shortened V by 2 bases and J by 4 bases, and 16 bases separated the two germline ends. This CDR3 has 16 residues. For the CDR3, the DNA is TGCGCCAGCAGCCAATCCCTAGCGAGGATAGCAGATACGCAGTATTTT. Translating gives CASSQSLARIADTQYF.